This is a list of T cell receptor beta chains from one sample in a study of blood T cell repertoires in COVID-19. Profiling relied on immunoSEQ multiplex PCR, and the TCRdb table lists in-frame clones only, not all of them. Of fewer than 300,000 clones in the sample, over 75% are singletons; the top ten hold about 14%. The sample comprised peripheral blood. These receptors were taken from a human donor in a cohort sampled during active COVID-19. The CDR3 runs from the conserved cysteine through the conserved F or W. D genes are given only for firm matches. A clone size is listed for some rows: how often the clone was seen (once, few, many), or a class if it is expanded.

abundance,v_gene,j_gene,d_gene,CDR3aa,CDR3nt
once,TRBV3-1/TRBV3-2,TRBJ1-5,-,CASSQDRGSKPQHF,TGTGCCAGCAGCCAAGATCGAGGTAGTAAGCCCCAGCATTTT
-,TRBV4-1,TRBJ2-7,-,CASSPIRSSLSREQYF,TGCGCCAGCAGCCCTATTCGATCGTCACTTAGCCGCGAGCAGTACTTC
-,TRBV7-2,TRBJ1-2,-,CASSLGQNYGYTF,TGTGCCAGCAGCTTAGGACAGAACTATGGCTACACCTTC
-,TRBV29-1,TRBJ2-2,TRBD2,CSVKGTSGPGELFF,TGCAGCGTTAAGGGGACTAGCGGCCCCGGGGAGCTGTTTTTT
-,TRBV18,TRBJ2-1,TRBD2,CASSPGLAENNEQFF,TGTGCCAGCTCACCGGGGCTAGCGGAAAACAATGAGCAGTTCTTC
-,TRBV2,TRBJ2-1,-,CASRDTLGEQFF,TGTGCCAGCAGAGACACGCTTGGTGAGCAGTTCTTC
-,TRBV5-4,TRBJ2-3,TRBD2,CASSPERLAGGDTQYF,TGTGCCAGCAGCCCGGAGCGCCTAGCGGGCGGGGATACGCAGTATTTT
-,TRBV30,TRBJ1-2,TRBD1,CAWDRVGGYTF,TGTGCCTGGGACAGGGTGGGGGGCTACACCTTC
-,TRBV25-1,TRBJ1-1,TRBD1,CASTQGVNTEAFF,TGTGCCAGCACCCAGGGGGTGAACACTGAAGCTTTCTTT
-,TRBV9,TRBJ1-3,TRBD1,CASSPRTGAGGNTIYF,TGTGCCAGCAGCCCCCGGACAGGGGCCGGAGGAAACACCATATATTTT
-,TRBV15,TRBJ2-3,-,CATSRVGGGSVDTQYF,TGTGCCACCAGCAGAGTGGGGGGCGGGAGTGTAGATACGCAGTATTTT
-,TRBV6-5,TRBJ2-6,-,CASSYSRSEANVLTF,TGTGCCAGCAGTTACTCGAGAAGCGAGGCCAACGTCCTGACTTTC
-,TRBV9,TRBJ1-2,-,CASSETPLAGYTF,TGTGCCAGCAGCGAAACCCCCTTAGCTGGCTACACCTTC
once,TRBV27,TRBJ1-6,TRBD1,CASSRTGTGNSPLHF,TGTGCCAGCAGCAGGACCGGGACAGGGAATTCACCCCTCCACTTT
-,TRBV4-3,TRBJ2-5,TRBD2,CASSQAVGGRETQYF,TGCGCCAGCAGCCAAGCCGTCGGGGGGAGGGAGACCCAGTACTTC
-,TRBV7-2,TRBJ1-3,-,CASSQNGQSGNTIYF,TGTGCCAGCAGCCAAAACGGACAGTCCGGAAACACCATATATTTT
-,TRBV7-8,TRBJ2-1,TRBD2,CASSLPGLAVYNEQFF,TGTGCCAGCAGCCTTCCGGGACTAGCGGTATACAATGAGCAGTTCTTC
-,TRBV19,TRBJ1-1,TRBD1,CASSTYPQGEAFF,TGTGCCAGTAGTACCTACCCACAGGGGGAAGCTTTCTTT
-,TRBV4-1,TRBJ1-5,TRBD1,CASSHRIDRGNQPQHF,TGCGCCAGCAGCCACCGCATAGACAGGGGAAATCAGCCCCAGCATTTT
-,TRBV5-4,TRBJ2-7,TRBD2,CASSLAPSSGVSSYEQYF,TGTGCCAGCAGCTTGGCCCCCTCTAGCGGGGTTAGCTCCTACGAGCAGTACTTC
-,TRBV6-2/TRBV6-3,TRBJ1-1,-,CASSYLAANTEAFF,TGTGCCAGCAGTTATCTGGCCGCGAACACTGAAGCTTTCTTT
-,TRBV7-2,TRBJ1-2,TRBD1,CASTRQGGYGYTF,TGTGCCAGCACCCGACAGGGAGGATATGGCTACACCTTC
-,TRBV16,TRBJ2-3,TRBD1,CASSQSGTGAGGTQYF,TGTGCCAGCAGCCAATCTGGGACAGGGGCTGGAGGTACGCAGTATTTT
-,TRBV5-1,TRBJ2-3,TRBD2,CASSLVGLAGGTDTQYF,TGCGCCAGCAGCTTGGTAGGACTAGCGGGAGGCACAGATACGCAGTATTTT
-,TRBV5-1,TRBJ2-7,-,CASSLYAYEQYF,TGCGCCAGCAGCTTGTACGCGTACGAGCAGTACTTC
-,TRBV6-5,TRBJ2-1,-,CASSFQMSSYNEQFF,TGTGCCAGCAGTTTTCAAATGAGCTCCTACAATGAGCAGTTCTTC
-,TRBV6-5,TRBJ2-1,TRBD2,CASSYTLAVSYNEQFF,TGTGCCAGCAGTTACACCCTAGCGGTCTCCTACAATGAGCAGTTCTTC
-,TRBV28,TRBJ1-1,-,CASSQRGTEAFF,TGTGCCAGCAGTCAACGGGGGACTGAAGCTTTCTTT
-,TRBV9,TRBJ1-2,TRBD1,CASSVDLTGGEGYTF,TGTGCCAGCAGCGTCGACCTGACAGGGGGCGAAGGCTACACCTTC
-,TRBV7-6,TRBJ2-3,TRBD2,CASSLGVASGSTDTQYF,TGTGCCAGCAGCTTAGGGGTGGCTAGCGGGAGCACAGATACGCAGTATTTT